The 8 T cell receptor beta chains reported below all come from one sample, sequenced in a study of T cell repertoires in cytomegalovirus infection. TCRdb ran MiXCR on the reads and lists one entry per CDR3 protein. The table lists 200,000 or so distinct CDR3 sequences, about 40% of them singletons. The antigens for these receptors are not known. Specimen: CD8+ T cells from cultured PBMCs, collected from culture after CMV antigen stimulation. These receptors were obtained from a human donor in good health (CMV status not recorded). Some clones in this sample may be carry-over from other donors' samples.

V gene TRBV12-3 or TRBV12-4 combines with J gene TRBJ1-5, with TRBD1 matching 7 bases. This CDR3 contains 14 residues. J was trimmed by 2 bases and V by 7 bases; bases with no gene match: 5. The CDR3 region is CASTQGGRNQPQHF. The CDR3 bases are TGTGCCAGCACCCAGGGGGGTCGCAATCAGCCCCAGCATTTT.

This sequence joins TRBV7-9 and TRBJ2-4; TRBD2 agrees at 7 bases. The junction had 11 bases not matched to a gene; V was cut back by 5 bases and J by 1 base. This CDR3 contains 17 residues. Germline lookup yields CDR1 SEHNR and CDR2 FQNEAQ (reference sequence). This CDR3 reads CASSPGGEGFAKNIQYF. In DNA, the CDR3 is TGTGCCAGCAGCCCCGGCGGGGAGGGGTTCGCCAAAAACATTCAGTACTTC.

This clonotype showed up just a few times. J is TRBJ1-6 and V is TRBV7-6; perhaps TRBD1 as D (6 bases). The V gene's germline CDR1 is SGHVS and CDR2 FNYEAQ. The CDR3 runs to 15 residues. V lost 5 bases and J 8 bases, leaving 16 bases between the germline ends. The CDR3 loop reads CASSPGVLLDSPLHF. The CDR3 nucleotides read TGTGCCAGCAGCCCAGGGGTTCTCTTAGATTCACCCCTCCACTTT.

J is TRBJ2-2 and V is TRBV28, with D uncertain. The V end was cut by 5 bases, the J end by 0 bases, with 13 bases between. Germline assignment: CDR1 MDHEN and CDR2 SYDVKM. The length of the CDR3 is 16 residues. CDR3 in DNA: TGTGCCAGCAGTCCCCCCAACGAATCGAACACCGGGGAGCTGTTTTTT. It specifies CASSPPNESNTGELFF.

The rearrangement links TRBV11-1 to TRBJ2-7; 9 nucleotides align to TRBD1. V was clipped by 4 bases and J by 6 bases; unmatched bases: 7. CDR3 length equals 14 residues. Germline values: CDR1 SGHAT, CDR2 FQDESV (reference sequence). CDR3 residues: CASSYLGTGTEQYF. CDR3 coding DNA: TGTGCCAGCAGCTATTTAGGGACAGGGACCGAGCAGTACTTC.

This clonotype was seen only a few times. The chain combines TRBV4-1 with TRBJ2-2, with TRBD2 matching 9 bases. The CDR3 is 17 amino acids. The germline V gene has CDR1 MGHRA and CDR2 YSYEKL. Unmatched junction bases numbered 6, after V lost 2 bases and J lost 2 bases. CDR3 in amino acids: CASSQPLAGENTGELFF. CDR3 DNA: TGCGCCAGCAGCCAACCTTTAGCGGGGGAAAACACCGGGGAGCTGTTTTTT.

V and J are TRBV27 and TRBJ1-1; 7 bases line up with TRBD1. From germline, CDR1 is MNHEY and CDR2 SMNVEV (reference sequence). The CDR3 length is 16 residues. V shed 5 bases and J 0 bases; nucleotides not matched to a gene: 9. The CDR3 DNA is TGTGCCAGCAGTCCATCGACGGGACAGCTGAACACTGAAGCTTTCTTT. Its protein is CASSPSTGQLNTEAFF.

This chain joins TRBV7-9 and TRBJ2-7, with D possibly being TRBD1 (5 bases). This CDR3 contains 15 residues. Germline lookup yields CDR1 SEHNR and CDR2 FQNEAQ (reference sequence). Trimming removed 2 bases at V and 6 bases at J, with 17 bases between. CDR3 in DNA: TGTGCCAGCAGCTTACAGGCAGGGATTTCGGGCGAGCAGTACTTC. Its translation is CASSLQAGISGEQYF.